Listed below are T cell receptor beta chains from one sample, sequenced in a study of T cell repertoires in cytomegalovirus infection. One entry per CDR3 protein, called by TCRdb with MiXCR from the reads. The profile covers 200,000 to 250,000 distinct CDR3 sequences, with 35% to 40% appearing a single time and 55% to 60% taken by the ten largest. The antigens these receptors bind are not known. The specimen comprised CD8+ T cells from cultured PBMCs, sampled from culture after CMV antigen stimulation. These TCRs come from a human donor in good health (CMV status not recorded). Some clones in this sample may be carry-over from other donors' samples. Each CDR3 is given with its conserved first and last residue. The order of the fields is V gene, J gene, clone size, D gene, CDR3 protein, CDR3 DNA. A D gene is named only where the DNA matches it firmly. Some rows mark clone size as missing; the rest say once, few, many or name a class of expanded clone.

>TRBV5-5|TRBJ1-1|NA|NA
CASSYLNTEAFF
TGTGCCAGCAGCTATTTGAACACTGAAGCTTTCTTT
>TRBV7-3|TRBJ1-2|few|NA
CASSSGPNYGYTF
TGTGCCAGCAGCTCGGGGCCTAACTATGGCTACACCTTC
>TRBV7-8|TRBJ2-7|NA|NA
CASSVGPLYEQYF
TGTGCCAGCAGCGTAGGACCCCTCTACGAGCAGTACTTC
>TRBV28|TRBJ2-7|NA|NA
CASTATGARYGEQYF
TGTGCCAGCACCGCTACCGGGGCGCGGTATGGGGAGCAGTACTTC
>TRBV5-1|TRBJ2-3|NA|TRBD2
CASSPPGRGRADTQYF
TGCGCCAGCAGTCCCCCGGGCCGAGGGAGGGCAGATACGCAGTATTTT
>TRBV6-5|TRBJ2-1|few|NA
CASRPGISGEQFF
TGTGCCAGCAGGCCCGGGATAAGTGGCGAGCAGTTCTTC
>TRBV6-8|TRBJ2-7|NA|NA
CARRETRTVTIEQYF
TGTGCCAGAAGGGAAACGAGGACAGTGACAATCGAGCAGTACTTC
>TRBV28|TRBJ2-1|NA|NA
CASSLRLVNTISYNEQFF
TGTGCCAGCAGTTTGAGACTAGTCAATACCATTTCCTACAATGAGCAGTTCTTC
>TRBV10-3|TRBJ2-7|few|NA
CAISGGGGVGVHEQYF
TGTGCCATCAGTGGCGGAGGTGGGGTCGGTGTCCACGAGCAGTACTTC
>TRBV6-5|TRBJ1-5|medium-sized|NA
CASRPTFTWDSIAQPQHF
TGTGCCAGCAGGCCGACATTTACTTGGGACTCTATAGCTCAGCCCCAGCATTTT
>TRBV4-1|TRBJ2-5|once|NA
CASSQDKSRREETQYF
TGCGCCAGCAGCCAAGATAAGTCCCGGCGGGAAGAGACCCAGTACTTC
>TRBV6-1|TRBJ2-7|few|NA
CASSETPAPSSYEQYF
TGTGCCAGCAGTGAAACCCCCGCGCCTAGCTCCTACGAGCAGTACTTC
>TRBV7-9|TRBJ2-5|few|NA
CASSLVVSLETQYF
TGTGCCAGCAGCTTAGTGGTGTCCCTGGAGACCCAGTACTTC
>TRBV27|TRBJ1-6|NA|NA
CASSSGSDNSPLHF
TGTGCCAGCAGTTCCGGCAGTGATAATTCACCCCTCCACTTT
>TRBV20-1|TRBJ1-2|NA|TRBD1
CSGLHLRGIDYGYTF
TGCAGTGGTCTCCACCTCAGGGGGATCGACTATGGCTACACCTTC
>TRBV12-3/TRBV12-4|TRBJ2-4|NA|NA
CASSVSSIPKNIQYF
TGTGCCAGCAGCGTTAGTTCAATTCCCAAAAACATTCAGTACTTC
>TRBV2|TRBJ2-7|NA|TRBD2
CASSAVSGRAREQYF
TGTGCCAGCAGTGCTGTCAGCGGGAGGGCCCGGGAGCAGTACTTC
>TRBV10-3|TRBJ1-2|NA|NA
CAISESGGNYGYTF
TGTGCCATCAGTGAGTCGGGGGGCAACTATGGCTACACCTTC
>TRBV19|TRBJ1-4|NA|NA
CASSLGASANEKLFF
TGTGCCAGTAGTCTTGGTGCATCGGCTAATGAAAAACTGTTTTTT
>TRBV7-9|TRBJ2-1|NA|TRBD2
CASRSPSGLSYNEQFF
TGTGCCAGCAGGTCCCCTAGCGGGCTCTCCTACAATGAGCAGTTCTTC
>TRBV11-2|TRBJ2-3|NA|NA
CASSFYPGWGAQDTQYF
TGTGCCAGCAGCTTCTACCCCGGCTGGGGAGCACAAGATACGCAGTATTTT
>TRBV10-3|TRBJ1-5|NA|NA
CAISESENQPQHF
TGTGCCATCAGTGAGTCGGAGAATCAGCCCCAGCATTTT
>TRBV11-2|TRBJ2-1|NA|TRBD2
CASSGGTSGRNEQFF
TGTGCCAGCAGCGGGGGGACTAGCGGGAGAAATGAGCAGTTCTTC
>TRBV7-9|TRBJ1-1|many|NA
CASSLEWRPEAFF
TGTGCCAGCAGCTTAGAGTGGAGGCCTGAAGCTTTCTTT
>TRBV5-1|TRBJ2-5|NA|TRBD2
CASSLPVGGALETQYF
TGCGCCAGCAGCTTGCCGGTCGGGGGGGCCTTGGAGACCCAGTACTTC
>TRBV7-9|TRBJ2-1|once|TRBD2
CASSSTGTSGGIEQFF
TGTGCCAGCAGCTCAACCGGGACTAGCGGGGGGATTGAGCAGTTCTTC
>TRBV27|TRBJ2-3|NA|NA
CASSSRGRLSDTQYF
TGTGCCAGCAGTTCGAGGGGGAGACTCTCAGATACGCAGTATTTT
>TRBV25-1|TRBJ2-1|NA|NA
CASSERSRRDEQFF
TGTGCCAGCAGTGAACGGTCCAGGAGGGATGAGCAGTTCTTC
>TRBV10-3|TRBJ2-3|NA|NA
CATGEGNSGPDTQYF
TGTGCCACAGGGGAGGGCAACTCCGGGCCAGATACGCAGTATTTT
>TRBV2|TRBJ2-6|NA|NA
CARITSPSGANVLTF
TGTGCCAGAATTACATCCCCATCTGGGGCAAACGTCCTGACTTTC
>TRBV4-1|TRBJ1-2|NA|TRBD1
CASSQGPGGPYGYTF
TGCGCCAGCAGCCAAGGCCCAGGGGGACCCTATGGCTACACCTTC
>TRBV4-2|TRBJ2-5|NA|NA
CASSQGQDQETQYF
TGTGCCAGCAGCCAAGGACAGGACCAAGAGACCCAGTACTTC
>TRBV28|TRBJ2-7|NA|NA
CASSLVGRPIREQYF
TGTGCCAGCAGTTTGGTCGGACGCCCCATCCGCGAGCAGTACTTC
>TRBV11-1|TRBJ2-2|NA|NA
CASSLAVRNTGELFF
TGTGCCAGCAGCTTAGCCGTTAGGAACACCGGGGAGCTGTTTTTT
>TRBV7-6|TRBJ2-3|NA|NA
CASSPRDPRFTDTQYF
TGTGCCAGCAGCCCTAGGGACCCGCGTTTCACAGATACGCAGTATTTT
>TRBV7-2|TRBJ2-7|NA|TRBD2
CASSWTSGGTYEQYF
TGTGCCAGCAGCTGGACTAGCGGGGGGACCTACGAGCAGTACTTC
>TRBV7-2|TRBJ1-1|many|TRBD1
CASSPEGAWDRSTEAFF
TGTGCCAGCAGCCCCGAAGGGGCATGGGACAGGAGCACTGAAGCTTTCTTT
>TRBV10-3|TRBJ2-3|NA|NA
CAISPKGGGPADTQYF
TGTGCCATCAGTCCTAAAGGGGGAGGCCCCGCAGATACGCAGTATTTT
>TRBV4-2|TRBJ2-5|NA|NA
CASSQDLTARRQETQYF
TGTGCCAGCAGCCAAGATTTGACCGCCCGGCGGCAAGAGACCCAGTACTTC
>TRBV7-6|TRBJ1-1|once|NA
CASSLAGTLTEAFF
TGTGCCAGCAGCTTAGCGGGGACTCTAACTGAAGCTTTCTTT
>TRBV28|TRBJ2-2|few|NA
CASSLSFAPLSGELFF
TGTGCCAGCAGTTTATCTTTTGCCCCTTTGAGCGGGGAGCTGTTTTTT
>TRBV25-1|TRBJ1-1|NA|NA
CASSESQLNTEAFF
TGTGCCAGCAGTGAATCCCAATTGAACACTGAAGCTTTCTTT